The present T cell receptor (beta chain) was sequenced within a study of blood T cell repertoires in COVID-19. Repertoires were generated with immunoSEQ multiplex PCR, while TCRdb's copy carries only in-frame clones and drops some. The sample holds over 75,000 clones, roughly 87% seen once. Germline V gene sequence: CDR1 LNHNV, CDR2 YYDKDF (reference sequence). The CDR3 is 14 residues long. With V trimmed by 5 bases and J by 0 bases, 4 bases remained unmatched. In its sample, this clone was seen once. The sequenced sample was peripheral blood. The chain carries TRBV15 and TRBJ2-7; TRBD2 aligns across 7 bases. This receptor was obtained from a woman older than 75 with active COVID-19. The CDR3 region is CATSPSGVSYEQYF. The CDR3 nucleotides read TGTGCCACCAGCCCTAGCGGAGTCTCCTACGAGCAGTACTTC. The full variable domain, rest sourced from reference TRBV15 and TRBJ2-7, is DAMVIQNPRYQVTQFGKPVTLSCSQTLNHNVMYWYQQKSSQAPKLLFHYYDKDFNNEADTPDNFQSRRPNTSFCFLDIRSPGLGDTAMYLCATSPSGVSYEQYFGPGTRLTVT.